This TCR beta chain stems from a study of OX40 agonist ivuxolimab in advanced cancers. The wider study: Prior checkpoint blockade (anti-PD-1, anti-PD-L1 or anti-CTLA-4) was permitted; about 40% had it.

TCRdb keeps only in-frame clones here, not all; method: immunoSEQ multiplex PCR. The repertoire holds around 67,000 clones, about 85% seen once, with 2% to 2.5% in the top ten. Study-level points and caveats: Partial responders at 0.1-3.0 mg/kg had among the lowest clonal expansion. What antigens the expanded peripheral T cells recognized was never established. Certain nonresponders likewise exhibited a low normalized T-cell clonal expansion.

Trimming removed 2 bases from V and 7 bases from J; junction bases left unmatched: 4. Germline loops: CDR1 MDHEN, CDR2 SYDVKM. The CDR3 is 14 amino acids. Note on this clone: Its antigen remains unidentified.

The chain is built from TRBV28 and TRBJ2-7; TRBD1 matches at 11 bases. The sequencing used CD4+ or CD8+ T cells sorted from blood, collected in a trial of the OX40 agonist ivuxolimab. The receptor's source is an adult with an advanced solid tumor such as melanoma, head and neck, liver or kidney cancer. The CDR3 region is CASSLGQGAREQYF. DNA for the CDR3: TGTGCCAGCAGTTTAGGACAGGGGGCAAGGGAGCAGTACTTC.